The 22 T cell receptor beta chains reported below all come from one sample, sequenced in a study of regulatory T cells in long-lasting Graves disease. TCR beta libraries were built with iRepertoire HTBI primers and Arm-PCR of CDR3 regions. Using its own MiXCR run on the multiplex PCR reads, TCRdb lists one record per CDR3 protein. This table has around 400,000 distinct CDR3 sequences, 15% to 19% appearing once. Time point noted: newly diagnosed GD, antithyroid drugs for less than 3 months. PBMCs were the source of the RNA used for TCR sequencing. The sequencing used peripheral blood mononuclear cells (PBMCs), collected at new diagnosis, from a patient treated with antithyroid drugs. The source of these receptors is a female donor with Graves disease.

This clonotype has at least ten counts. This rearrangement joins TRBV6-9 to TRBJ2-1; D possibly matches TRBD1 or TRBD2 (5 bases each). CDR3 length: 11 residues. CDR1 is MNHGY, CDR2 SVAAGI, per germline. V shed 2 bases and J shed 12 bases, with 8 bases lying between them. DNA for the CDR3: TGTGCCAGCAGTTATCTTGGGGGGCAGTTCTTC. This codes for CASSYLGGQFF.

This sequence joins TRBV19 and TRBJ2-1; no clear D gene. The V gene lost 5 bases and the J gene lost 1 base, with 12 bases spanning the gap. Germline V gene sequence: CDR1 LNHDA, CDR2 SQIVND (reference sequence). This CDR3 spans 15 amino acids. The CDR3, as DNA: TGTGCCAGTAGTGGGGTAATGGTATCCTACAATGAGCAGTTCTTC. It translates to CASSGVMVSYNEQFF.

A few counts support this clonotype. The chain combines TRBV12-3 or TRBV12-4 with TRBJ2-7; D is ambiguous. The CDR3 extends over 14 amino acids. The ends were cut back, 2 bases at V and 3 bases at J, with 11 bases in the middle. CDR3 residues: CASSLSLPGYEQYF. CDR3 nucleotide sequence: TGTGCCAGCAGTTTATCACTTCCAGGCTACGAGCAGTACTTC.

This clonotype has ten or more counts. The chain joins TRBV10-1 to TRBJ1-1; no firm D call. CDR1 is WNHNN, CDR2 SYGVQD, per germline (reference sequence). The ends were cut back, 0 bases at V and 4 bases at J, with 6 bases in the middle. This CDR3 spans 13 amino acids. The CDR3 DNA reads as TGCGCCAGCAGTGAGTCGCATGGCACTGAAGCTTTCTTT. Translated, it gives CASSESHGTEAFF.

Regarding this clonotype: Likely a read error: the CDR3 ends without its conserved phenylalanine or tryptophan. This chain links TRBV6-1 with TRBJ2-4; 12 bases are a match to TRBD2. The length of the CDR3 is 16 residues. Germline V gene lookup returns CDR1 MNHNS and CDR2 SASEGT. Trimming took 8 bases from V and 2 from J; bases not matched to a gene: 7. CDR3 residues: CASSTGTSGPKNIQYS. CDR3 nucleotide sequence: TGTGCCAGCTCTACTGGGACTAGCGGGCCCAAAAACATTCAGTACTCC.

This clonotype was seen more than once but under ten times. The chain uses TRBV5-6 and TRBJ1-1; TRBD1 matches at 8 bases. Trimming took 7 bases from V and 0 from J; bases not matched to a gene: 11. Germline CDR1 reads SGHDT; CDR2 reads YYEEEE. The CDR3 consists of 16 residues. Here the CDR3 DNA reads TGTGCCAGCTCACCCCGAAGACAGGGGATGAACACTGAAGCTTTCTTT. Translated: CASSPRRQGMNTEAFF.

To note about this clonotype: Germline is not matched at one junction end, which may reflect a read error. The chain recombines TRBV7-2 with TRBJ2-1, with a possible D match to TRBD2 (6 bases). The CDR3 runs 13 residues. Germline CDR1 is SGHTA and CDR2 is FQGNSA. The CDR3 here is CAGSPRRGGEQFF. Here the CDR3 DNA reads TGTGCCGGCAGCCCCAGGAGGGGCGGTGAGCAGTTCTTC. Full variable domain (missing parts from reference TRBV7-2 and TRBJ2-1): GAGVSQSPSNKVTEKGKDVELRCDPISGHTALYWYRQSLGQGLEFLIYFQGNSAPDKSGLPSDRFSAERTGGSVSTLTIQRTQQEDSAVYLCAGSPRRGGEQFFGPGTRLTVL.

In this sample, this clonotype turned up many times. The chain combines TRBV7-8 with TRBJ2-7; no clear D. CDR1 is SGHVS, CDR2 FQNEAQ, per germline. This CDR3 comprises 14 residues. Trimming left V 5 bases short and J 6 bases short, with 17 bases between. The CDR3 coding sequence is TGTGCCAGCAGCGCTTGGGTTAAAGAGAGCGAGCAGTACTTC. Its protein product is CASSAWVKESEQYF.

Only one count was recorded for this clonotype. DNA of the CDR3: TGCAGCGTTGAGCATGATGCGGACAGGGGAGATCGGGGCTATGGCTACACCTTC. Its protein is CSVEHDADRGDRGYGYTF. J is TRBJ1-2 and V is TRBV29-1, with 9 bases lining up with TRBD1. V was pared by 3 bases and J by 4 bases, with 18 bases of the junction left unmatched. The V gene's germline CDR1 is SQVTM and CDR2 ANQGSEA. The CDR3 is 18 residues long.

This clonotype came up many times. This chain connects TRBV20-1 to TRBJ2-1; 14 bases agree with TRBD2. The J call is doubtful: the DNA matches TRBJ2-5 better. This CDR3 comprises 16 residues. The germline CDR1 and CDR2 sequences are DFQATT and SNEGSKA (reference sequence). Here the CDR3 reads CSASYAGTSGSETQYF. CDR3 sequence (DNA): TGCAGTGCTAGTTACGCCGGGACTAGCGGGAGTGAGACCCAGTACTTC.

In DNA, the CDR3 is TGTGCCAGCAGCTGGGGACTAGAGTTTCCAGATACGCAGTATTTT. Amino acids: CASSWGLEFPDTQYF. The V gene is TRBV5-6, the J gene TRBJ2-3, with TRBD2 matching 8 bases. V gave up 3 bases and J gave up 4 bases; unmatched junction bases: 7. Germline CDR1 SGHDT, CDR2 YYEEEE. The CDR3 sequence is 15 residues long.

The table lists this clonotype with many counts. V and J are TRBV7-9 and TRBJ2-7, with D hard to call. V was cut by 4 bases and J by 0 bases, with 13 bases left in between. The germline V gene encodes CDR1 SEHNR and CDR2 FQNEAQ (reference sequence). This CDR3 region has 15 residues. The CDR3 reads CASSSPLSPSYEQYF. For the CDR3, the DNA is TGTGCCAGCAGCTCCCCCCTGAGCCCCTCCTACGAGCAGTACTTC.

As concerns this clonotype: A far larger clone differs by one base, so this is likely a read error. The V and J genes are TRBV7-2 and TRBJ2-3; 7 bases are shared with TRBD2. CDR1 and CDR2 from the germline V gene are SGHTA and FQGNSA. The CDR3 covers 14 residues. This CDR3 reads CATSLGRGADTQYF. The CDR3 nucleotides read TGTGCCACCAGCTTAGGACGGGGGGCAGATACGCAGTATTTT.

This clonotype has ten or more counts. The rearrangement joins TRBV11-2 to TRBJ1-2, with 7 bases matching TRBD1. The germline V gene has CDR1 SGHAT and CDR2 FQNNGV. This CDR3 is built from 15 residues. Trimming took 2 bases from V and 4 from J; bases not matched to a gene: 7. CDR3 coding DNA: TGTGCCAGCAGCTTAAGGGCAGGGGGGGCCTATGGCTACACCTTC. Amino acids: CASSLRAGGAYGYTF.

This clonotype came up a few times. This chain connects TRBV4-1 to TRBJ2-4, with D possibly being TRBD1 or TRBD2 (5 bases each). Germline CDR1 reads MGHRA; CDR2 reads YSYEKL. V lost 0 bases to trimming and J lost 0 bases, with 12 bases between them. This CDR3 is 17 amino acids long. DNA for the CDR3: TGCGCCAGCAGCCAAGAAGATGGGACCCTAGCCAAAAACATTCAGTACTTC. Its translation is CASSQEDGTLAKNIQYF.

The table lists this clonotype with many counts. V and J are TRBV20-1 and TRBJ2-7; D perhaps matches TRBD2 (7 bases). V was pared by 0 bases and J by 2 bases, with 14 bases between. This CDR3 has 15 amino acids. CDR1 and CDR2 (germline): DFQATT, SNEGSKA (reference sequence). CDR3 protein: CSAREGGDNPYEQYF. In DNA form, the CDR3 reads TGCAGTGCTAGAGAAGGGGGGGACAACCCCTACGAGCAGTACTTC.

The chain recombines TRBV6-5 with TRBJ2-2, with 8 bases lining up with TRBD1. Germline values: CDR1 MNHEY, CDR2 SVGAGI. The J segment lost 6 bases and the V segment lost 4 bases, leaving 10 bases of the junction unmatched. The CDR3 is made up of 16 amino acids. CDR3 region: CASSLGTGISSGELFF. CDR3 nucleotide sequence: TGTGCCAGCAGTTTAGGGACAGGCATTTCGTCCGGGGAGCTGTTTTTT.

In regard to this clonotype: Only one base separates this from a far larger clonotype, so it likely reflects a read error. V usage is TRBV7-9 and J usage is TRBJ2-5; TRBD1 matches at 8 bases. Germline CDR1 reads SEHNR; CDR2 reads FQNEAQ (reference sequence). This CDR3 is built from 16 residues. J lost 11 bases, V lost 5 bases, and 19 bases had no gene match. The CDR3 loop reads CASSMDRAGTDNEQYF. The CDR3 bases are TGTGCCAGCAGCATGGACAGGGCGGGGACCGACAATGAGCAGTACTTC.

On this clonotype: A much larger clonotype is one base distant, so this may be a read error. The V and J genes are TRBV16 and TRBJ2-1; 7 bases are shared with TRBD1. The V segment lost 7 bases and the J segment 10 bases; nucleotides outside the gene matches: 16. CDR3 length: 15 residues. Germline assignment: CDR1 KGHSY and CDR2 FQNENV. The CDR3 here is CASTASWAGGNEQFF. In DNA form, the CDR3 reads TGTGCCAGCACCGCCAGTTGGGCAGGGGGAAACGAGCAGTTCTTC.

The table lists this clonotype with many counts. V is TRBV27 and J is TRBJ1-6; 8 bases fit TRBD1. The CDR3 loop spans 15 amino acids. The V segment lost 8 bases and the J segment 4 bases; nucleotides outside the gene matches: 7. Germline loops: CDR1 MNHEY, CDR2 SMNVEV (reference sequence). CDR3 sequence: CASAENRGYNSPLHF. CDR3 coding DNA: TGTGCCAGCGCGGAAAACAGGGGGTATAATTCACCCCTCCACTTT.

This clonotype was detected ten times or more. The gene calls are TRBV14 and TRBJ2-3; a weak D match, TRBD2 (7 bases). Trimming removed 0 bases at V and 4 bases at J, with 14 bases between. The CDR3 loop spans 16 amino acids. Germline V gene sequence: CDR1 SGHDN, CDR2 FVKESK. Written as DNA, the CDR3 is TGTGCCAGCAGCCAAGATGGGCGGGGGCGTTCAGATACGCAGTATTTT. Translated, it gives CASSQDGRGRSDTQYF.

Only a few counts were recorded for this clonotype. The chain uses TRBV12-3 or TRBV12-4 and TRBJ2-3; 14 bases fit TRBD2. The CDR3 extends over 19 amino acids. V dropped 0 bases and J dropped 3; count of bases not matched to a gene: 8. The CDR3 nucleotides are TGTGCCAGCAGTTTAGCGCCGGGACTAGCGGGAGCTAATACAGATACGCAGTATTTT. Protein: CASSLAPGLAGANTDTQYF.